The TCR beta chain under discussion was sequenced for a study of blood T cells in healthy people across ages (dated by TCRdb to about 2015). General notes on the study: Template switching captured roughly one uniquely barcoded TCR beta cDNA molecule per two T cells in model experiments. The study measured age-related changes in TCR beta repertoire diversity using deep sequencing normalized with unique cDNA molecular identifiers. The donors were split into four age groups: young (average around 15 years), middle-aged (about 40), aged (over 55) and long-lived (more than 80). To avoid experimental bias, donors of different ages were randomly spread across the sequencing lanes. Two additional independent replicas of 1 million unique cDNA reads from the same blood draw were analyzed for two donors (one aged 18 to 30 and one aged 80 or older). The paper as a whole reports these results and caveats: Because profiling used bulk unsorted PBMCs, naive and antigen-experienced compartments could not be compared conclusively. Because donor CMV infection status was unknown, age-related changes in expanded clonotypes were potentially confounded. Compared with the aged group, the long-lived group had more naive CD4+ T cells, fewer expanded clones and increased TCR diversity, a pattern suggesting age selection. Estimates of total diversity based on one million sequenced T cells were considered lower bounds and underestimates. There was a strong correlation between observed TCR beta diversity and the percentage of naive T cells measured by flow cytometry. As age increased, observed TCR beta diversity per million T cells dropped in a roughly linear way, and a significant reduction was already evident by age roughly 40.

Systemically healthy Caucasian individuals from Russia, approximately 39 in total and aged roughly 6 to 95 years, were included as donors. Each donor gave 8 to 10 milliliters of peripheral blood, collected into EDTA-treated Vacutainer tubes. Ficoll-Paque density-gradient centrifugation was used to isolate PBMCs, with at least 6 million per sample. Trizol reagent was used to extract total RNA from PBMCs, with at least 6 micrograms per sample. For every donor, an aliquot of PBMCs went through flow cytometry to measure the percentages of naive CD45RAhigh/CD27high T cells. Receptor amplification or capture employed 5' RACE. The data were produced on an Illumina HiSeq 2500. The second PCR ran for roughly 7 to 12 cycles and used a J-beta primer mix along with a sample-barcoded 5' primer. A unique molecular identifier was introduced onto each TCR beta cDNA molecule by a template-switch 5' adaptor carrying 12 random nucleotides. Each sample yielded at least 3 million CDR3-containing paired-end reads. First-strand cDNA was synthesized from all RNA with the Mint cDNA synthesis kit, primed by a TRBC-specific oligonucleotide. Following uracil-DNA glycosylase treatment, a first 18-cycle PCR with universal primers M1SS and BC2_uni_R was performed on all cDNA. The paper's processing steps were these. For normalization, 1 million high-quality reads, each with a distinct molecular identifier, were randomly selected from each sample. Instead of being binned into consensus sequences, reads that shared molecular identifiers were thrown out. MiTCR, run with a Q25 quality threshold and the strictest error-elimination algorithm, handled CDR3 identification, clonotype clustering and error correction. A nonparametric unseen species model with Euler transformation was used to estimate a lower bound on total TCR beta diversity. TCRdb trimmed public reads at Q25 via fastp, called clones via MiXCR and kept in-frame beta chains. Identical CDR3 proteins give one entry, which carries the most common genes and DNA. The V and J calls and clone size are TCRdb's, not the authors'. The sample table records 790,000 or so distinct CDR3 sequences; about half of these occur just once. The top ten constitute around a sixth of the sample.

CDR1 is given as SGHRS and CDR2 as YFSETQ, both from the germline V gene. Trimming costs V 6 bases and J 8 bases, and their ends lie 20 bases apart. Measured from the cysteine to the phenylalanine, the CDR3 is 14 residues long. This entry keeps only the CDR3 DNA: 42 bases, framed from base 1. For this clonotype: This receptor's antigen is unknown. No clone much larger than this one lies a single base away; base qualities are absent.

This sequence originates from an elderly man in good health. This chain joins TRBV5-1 to TRBJ1-2, with no D gene named confidently. The specimen was blood. In nucleotides, the sequence is TGCGCCAGCACCCTAGACGGATGGGGAGAAGGCTACACCTTC. It specifies CASTLDGWGEGYTF.